This TCR beta chain was captured in a study of blood T cell repertoires in COVID-19. In the study overall: The study drew acute and convalescent COVID-19 samples from the United States, Italy and Spain. T cells, B-cell-depleted T cells, or PBMCs supplied cDNA or gDNA.

Per the authors' pipeline: It was from reference gene primer amplification that nucleated cell counts were estimated. The assay was immunoSEQ multiplex PCR, and TCRdb's table has in-frame clones only and misses some. V, J and clone size are those of that table, while D and trimming were read from the DNA. The repertoire has about 100,000 clones, approximately 89% of them found once; the top ten carry over 2%. V was clipped by 8 bases and J by 1 base; unmatched bases: 0. CDR1 is MNHEY and CDR2 is SVGAGI in the germline V gene. The length of the CDR3 is 13 residues. V usage is TRBV6-5 and J usage is TRBJ2-2, with TRBD1 matching 8 bases. This clonotype originated in a man aged 50 or older with active COVID-19. The sequencing sample was made of peripheral blood. This CDR3 reads CASGQGNTGELFF. In DNA form, the CDR3 reads TGTGCCAGCGGACAGGGGAACACCGGGGAGCTGTTTTTT.